What follows is one T cell receptor (beta chain) and its context. Assay used: immunoSEQ multiplex PCR; TCRdb lists only in-frame clones, some missing. The profile shows some 160,000 clones, approximately 81% of them singletons. These data originate in a study of blood T cell repertoires in COVID-19. Recovered status in Cohort 3 required two negative PCRs, clearance, or symptom resolution. The CDR3 is 15 amino acids. V lost 6 bases and J 6 bases, leaving 17 bases between the germline ends. The V gene's germline CDR1 is MNHEY and CDR2 SVGAGI. The sample taken for sequencing was PBMCs or T cells enriched from blood (not recorded which). The source of this sequence is a woman aged 45-59 years who had recovered from COVID-19. J is TRBJ2-2 and V is TRBV6-5; D unresolved. The CDR3 DNA follows: TGTGCCAGCAGAGATGGCAGTTTACTATCCGGGGAGCTGTTTTTT. Translated: CASRDGSLLSGELFF.